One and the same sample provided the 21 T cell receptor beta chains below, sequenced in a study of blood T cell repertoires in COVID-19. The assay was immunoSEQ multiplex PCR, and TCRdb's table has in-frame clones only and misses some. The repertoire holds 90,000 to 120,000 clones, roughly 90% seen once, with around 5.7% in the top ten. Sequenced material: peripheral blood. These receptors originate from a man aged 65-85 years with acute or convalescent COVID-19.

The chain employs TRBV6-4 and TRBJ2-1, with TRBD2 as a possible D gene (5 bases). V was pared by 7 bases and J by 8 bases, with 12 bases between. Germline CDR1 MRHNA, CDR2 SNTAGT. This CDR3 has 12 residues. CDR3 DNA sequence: TGTGCCAGCATCACTAGATGTCATGAGCAGTTCTTC. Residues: CASITRCHEQFF.

The DNA for the CDR3 is TGTGCCAGCAGTTCGGGGACTAGCGGGAACTACGAGCAGTACTTC. As protein: CASSSGTSGNYEQYF. The J gene is TRBJ2-7, the V gene TRBV27; TRBD2 matches 13 bases. Germline V gene sequence: CDR1 MNHEY, CDR2 SMNVEV (reference sequence). The CDR3 covers 15 residues. The V and J ends lost 4 bases and 3 bases, in that order; junction bases with no gene match: 3.

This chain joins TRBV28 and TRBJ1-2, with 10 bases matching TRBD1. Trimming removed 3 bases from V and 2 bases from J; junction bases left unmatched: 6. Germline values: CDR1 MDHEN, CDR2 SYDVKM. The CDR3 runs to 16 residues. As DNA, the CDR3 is TGTGCCAGCAGTTTGCCCCGGGGACAGGGGAACTATGGCTACACCTTC. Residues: CASSLPRGQGNYGYTF.

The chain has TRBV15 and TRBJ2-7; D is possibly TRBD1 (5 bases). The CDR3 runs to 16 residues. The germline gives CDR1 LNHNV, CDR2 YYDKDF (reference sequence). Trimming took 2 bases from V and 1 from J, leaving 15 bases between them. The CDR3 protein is CATSRTTDLYSYEQYF. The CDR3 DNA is TGTGCCACCAGCAGAACGACAGACCTATATTCCTACGAGCAGTACTTC. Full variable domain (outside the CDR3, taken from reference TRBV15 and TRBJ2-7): DAMVIQNPRYQVTQFGKPVTLSCSQTLNHNVMYWYQQKSSQAPKLLFHYYDKDFNNEADTPDNFQSRRPNTSFCFLDIRSPGLGDTAMYLCATSRTTDLYSYEQYFGPGTRLTVT.

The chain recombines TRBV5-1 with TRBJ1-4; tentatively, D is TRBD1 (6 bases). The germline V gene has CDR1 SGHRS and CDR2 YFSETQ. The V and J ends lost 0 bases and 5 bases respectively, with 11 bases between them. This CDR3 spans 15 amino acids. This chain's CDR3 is CASSLDRARNEKLFF. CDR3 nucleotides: TGCGCCAGCAGCTTGGACAGGGCAAGAAATGAAAAACTGTTTTTT.

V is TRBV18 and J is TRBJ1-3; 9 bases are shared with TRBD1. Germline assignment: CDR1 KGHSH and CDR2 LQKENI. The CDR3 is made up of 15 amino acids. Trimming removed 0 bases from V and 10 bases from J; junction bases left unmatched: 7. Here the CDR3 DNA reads TGTGCCAGCTCACCACCGTCGGACAGGGGTAGAACCATATATTTT. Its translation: CASSPPSDRGRTIYF.

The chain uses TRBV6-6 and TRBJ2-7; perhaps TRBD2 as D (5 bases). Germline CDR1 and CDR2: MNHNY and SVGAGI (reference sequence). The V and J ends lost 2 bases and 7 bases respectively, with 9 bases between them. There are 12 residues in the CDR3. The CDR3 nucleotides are TGTGCCAGCAGTTACATCGGGGTGGAGCAGTACTTC. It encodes CASSYIGVEQYF.

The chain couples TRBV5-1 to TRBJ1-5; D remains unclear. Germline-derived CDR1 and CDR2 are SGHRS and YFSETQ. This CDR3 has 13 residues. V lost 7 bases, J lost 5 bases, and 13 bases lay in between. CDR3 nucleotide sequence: TGCGCCAGCGCCGCGGGGTTAGATCAGCCCCAGCATTTT. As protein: CASAAGLDQPQHF.

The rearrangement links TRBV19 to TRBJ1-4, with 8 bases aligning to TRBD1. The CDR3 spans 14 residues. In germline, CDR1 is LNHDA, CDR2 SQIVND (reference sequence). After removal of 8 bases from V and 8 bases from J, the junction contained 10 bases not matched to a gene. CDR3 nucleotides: TGTGCCAGTGTACGTCAGGGGGCAGGAGAAAAACTGTTTTTT. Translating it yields CASVRQGAGEKLFF.

CDR3 DNA sequence: TGTGCCAGTACATGGCAGAAAAACGCCAAAAACATTCAGTACTTC. It specifies CASTWQKNAKNIQYF. The chain joins TRBV6-4 to TRBJ2-4; D uncertain. Germline assignment: CDR1 MRHNA and CDR2 SNTAGT. The CDR3 has 15 residues. The ends were cut back, 9 bases at V and 1 base at J, with 16 bases in the middle.

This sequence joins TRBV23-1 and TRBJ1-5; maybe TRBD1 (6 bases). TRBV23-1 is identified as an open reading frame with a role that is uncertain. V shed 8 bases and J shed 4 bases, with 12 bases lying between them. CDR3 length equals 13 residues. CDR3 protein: CASPQGGNQPQHF. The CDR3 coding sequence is TGCGCCAGCCCCCAAGGGGGAAATCAGCCCCAGCATTTT.

The CDR3 sequence: CASSFWGENTEAFF. Written as DNA, the CDR3 is TGTGCCAGCAGCTTTTGGGGCGAGAACACTGAAGCTTTCTTT. The V call is TRBV11-1, the J call TRBJ1-1; perhaps TRBD1 as D (5 bases). V was shortened by 3 bases and J by 1 base, with 9 bases between the two germline ends. CDR3 size: 14 residues. Germline loops: CDR1 SGHAT, CDR2 FQDESV (reference sequence).

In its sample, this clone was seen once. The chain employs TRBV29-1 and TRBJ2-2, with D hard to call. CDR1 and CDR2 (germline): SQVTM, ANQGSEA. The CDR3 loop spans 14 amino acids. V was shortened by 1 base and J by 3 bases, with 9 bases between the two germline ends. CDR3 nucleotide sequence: TGCAGCGTTGAAGGGTCAGTGGACACCGGGGAGCTGTTTTTT. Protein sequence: CSVEGSVDTGELFF.

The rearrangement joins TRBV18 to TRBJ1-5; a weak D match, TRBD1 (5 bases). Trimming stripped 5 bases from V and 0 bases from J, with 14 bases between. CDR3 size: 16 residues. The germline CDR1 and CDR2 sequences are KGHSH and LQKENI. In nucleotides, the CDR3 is TGTGCCAGCTCAGCTGCAGGGAGGGCTAGCAATCAGCCCCAGCATTTT. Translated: CASSAAGRASNQPQHF.

The CDR3, as DNA: TGTGCCAGCTCAAGACAGGGGGGGGAAGATACGCAGTATTTT. It codes for CASSRQGGEDTQYF. This chain uses TRBV18 with TRBJ2-3, with 9 positions matching TRBD1. The CDR3 runs to 14 residues. J gave up 5 bases and V 5 bases, and 5 bases lay outside the gene matches. CDR1 and CDR2 (germline): KGHSH, LQKENI.

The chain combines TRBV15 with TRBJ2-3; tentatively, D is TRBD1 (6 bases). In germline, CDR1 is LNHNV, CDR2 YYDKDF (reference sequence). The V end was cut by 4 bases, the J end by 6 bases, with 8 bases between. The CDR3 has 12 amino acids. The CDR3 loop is CATSIQGDTQYF. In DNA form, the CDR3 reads TGTGCCACCAGCATCCAGGGGGATACGCAGTATTTT.

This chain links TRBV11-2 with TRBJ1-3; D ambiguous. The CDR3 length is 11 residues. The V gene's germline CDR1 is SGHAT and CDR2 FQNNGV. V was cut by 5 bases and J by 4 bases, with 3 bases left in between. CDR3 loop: CASSIGNTIYF. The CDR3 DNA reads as TGTGCCAGCAGCATAGGAAACACCATATATTTT.

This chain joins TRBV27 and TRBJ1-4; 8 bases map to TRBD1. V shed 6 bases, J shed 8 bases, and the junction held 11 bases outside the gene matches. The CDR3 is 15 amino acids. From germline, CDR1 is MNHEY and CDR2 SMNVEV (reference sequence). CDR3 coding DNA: TGTGCCAGCAGCCGACAGGGGCTGGGAGTGGAAAAACTGTTTTTT. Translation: CASSRQGLGVEKLFF.

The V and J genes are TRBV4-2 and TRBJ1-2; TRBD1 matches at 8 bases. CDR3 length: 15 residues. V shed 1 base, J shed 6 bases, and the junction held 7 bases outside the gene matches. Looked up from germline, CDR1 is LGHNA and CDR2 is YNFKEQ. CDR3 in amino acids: CASSQVGQGPNGYTF. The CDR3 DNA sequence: TGTGCCAGCAGCCAAGTCGGACAGGGCCCTAATGGCTACACCTTC.

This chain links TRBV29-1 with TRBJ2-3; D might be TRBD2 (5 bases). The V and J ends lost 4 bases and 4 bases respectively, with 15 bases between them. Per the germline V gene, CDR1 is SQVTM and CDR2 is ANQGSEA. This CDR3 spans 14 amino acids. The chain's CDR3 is CSVGRSERADTQYF. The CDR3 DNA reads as TGCAGCGTTGGAAGAAGCGAGAGGGCAGATACGCAGTATTTT.

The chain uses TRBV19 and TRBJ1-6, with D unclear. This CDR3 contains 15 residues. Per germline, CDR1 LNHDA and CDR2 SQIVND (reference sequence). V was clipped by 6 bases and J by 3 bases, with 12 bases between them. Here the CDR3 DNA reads TGTGCCAGTAGAACCGGGAGCTACTATAATTCACCCCTCCACTTT. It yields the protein CASRTGSYYNSPLHF.